This T cell receptor beta chain was sequenced in a study of shared clonotypes between healthy human individuals. Clones were sequenced by immunoSEQ multiplex PCR, and TCRdb holds only the in-frame ones, with some missing. The sample has about 1 million clones, about 77% seen once. General study points: Non-shared clonotypes had lower generation probabilities than those shared by all four donors. Enrolling few donors narrowed the genetic and exposure-history diversity that was represented. Sorted-subset sequencing, rarefaction showed, was incomplete despite large depth. Approximately 5% of naive CD4 clonotypes were shared across four donors.

Regarding this clone: The antigen remains unidentified.

Sequencing input: memory CD4+ T cells sorted from blood. Specified subset: CD45RA-negative fraction. This clonotype was obtained from a man aged 18 to 30 in good health.

The CDR3, as DNA: TGTGCCAGCAGCTTTGAGAGGGGCACTGAAGCTTTCTTT. Translating gives CASSFERGTEAFF. The chain joins TRBV7-2 to TRBJ1-1, with D maybe TRBD1 (5 bases). This CDR3 has 13 residues. In germline, CDR1 is SGHTA, CDR2 FQGNSA. With 3 bases removed from V and 4 bases from J, the gap between germline ends came to 9 bases.